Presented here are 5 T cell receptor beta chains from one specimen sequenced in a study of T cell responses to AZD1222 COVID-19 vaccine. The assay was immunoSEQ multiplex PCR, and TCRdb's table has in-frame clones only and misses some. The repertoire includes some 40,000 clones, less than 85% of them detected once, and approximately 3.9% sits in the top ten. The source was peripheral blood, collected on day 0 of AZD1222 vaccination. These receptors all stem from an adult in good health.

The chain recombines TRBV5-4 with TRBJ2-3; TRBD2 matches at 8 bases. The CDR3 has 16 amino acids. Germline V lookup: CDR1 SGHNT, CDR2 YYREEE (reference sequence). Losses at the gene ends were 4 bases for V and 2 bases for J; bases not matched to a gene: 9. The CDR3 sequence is CASSPKLAAVTDTQYF. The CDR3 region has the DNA TGTGCCAGCAGCCCAAAACTAGCGGCAGTCACAGATACGCAGTATTTT.

Here the CDR3 DNA reads TGTGCCATCACAACCTCTTCGGGGGGTACAGGGATACAGCCCCAGCATTTT. Protein sequence: CAITTSSGGTGIQPQHF. The genes are TRBV7-9 and TRBJ1-5; TRBD1 might be the D (6 bases). CDR3 length: 17 amino acids. V was cut by 10 bases and J by 7 bases, with 29 bases left in between. Germline V CDR1 and CDR2: SEHNR, FQNEAQ (reference sequence).

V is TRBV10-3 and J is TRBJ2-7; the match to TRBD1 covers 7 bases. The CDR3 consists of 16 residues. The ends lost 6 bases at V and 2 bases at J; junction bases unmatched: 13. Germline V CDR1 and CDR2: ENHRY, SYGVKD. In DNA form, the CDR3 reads TGTGCCATCAGCCCAAGACAGGGAGACTTACCCTACGAGCAGTACTTC. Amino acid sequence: CAISPRQGDLPYEQYF.

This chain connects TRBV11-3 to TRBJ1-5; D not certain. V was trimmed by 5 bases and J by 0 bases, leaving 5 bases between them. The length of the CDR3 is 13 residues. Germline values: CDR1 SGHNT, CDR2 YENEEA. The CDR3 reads CASSPDSNQPQHF. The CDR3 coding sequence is TGTGCCAGCAGCCCAGATAGCAATCAGCCCCAGCATTTT. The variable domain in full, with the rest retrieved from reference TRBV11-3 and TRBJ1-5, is EAGVVQSPRYKIIEKKQPVAFWCNPISGHNTLYWYLQNLGQGPELLIRYENEEAVDDSQLPKDRFSAERLKGVDSTLKIQPAELGDSAVYLCASSPDSNQPQHFGDGTRLSIL.

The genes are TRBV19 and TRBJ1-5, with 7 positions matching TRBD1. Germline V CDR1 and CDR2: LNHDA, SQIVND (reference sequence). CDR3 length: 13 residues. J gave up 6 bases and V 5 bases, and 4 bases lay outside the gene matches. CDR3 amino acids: CASSWDSTQPQHF. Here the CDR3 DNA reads TGTGCCAGTAGTTGGGACAGTACTCAGCCCCAGCATTTT.